The T cell receptor (beta chain) described here comes from a study of spatial heterogeneity in lung cancer. This clonotype was detected many times. What it recognizes is unknown. Study observations and caveats: In tumors, expanded intratumoral alpha and beta TCR counts tracked mutation counts.

Every cDNA TCR molecule received its own unique molecular identifier. TCRdb redid the calling of the 5' RACE reads with MiXCR, one entry per CDR3 protein. The sample lists several thousand distinct CDR3 sequences; over 8.5% were seen once. Time point indicated: sample taken at primary tumor resection. Tumor, nontumor lung or frozen PBMC supplied whole RNA that was sequenced unsorted. Trimming removed 1 base from V and 0 bases from J; junction bases left unmatched: 3. Germline CDR1 and CDR2: SGHRS and YFSETQ. This CDR3 spans 15 amino acids. The material was lung tumor tissue, obtained at surgery. This receptor was obtained from a male donor with early-stage non-small cell lung cancer. This chain connects TRBV5-1 to TRBJ2-5; 7 bases agree with TRBD1. The DNA of the CDR3 is TGCGCCAGCAGCTTGCGACAGGGCCACCAAGAGACCCAGTACTTC. Translating gives CASSLRQGHQETQYF.